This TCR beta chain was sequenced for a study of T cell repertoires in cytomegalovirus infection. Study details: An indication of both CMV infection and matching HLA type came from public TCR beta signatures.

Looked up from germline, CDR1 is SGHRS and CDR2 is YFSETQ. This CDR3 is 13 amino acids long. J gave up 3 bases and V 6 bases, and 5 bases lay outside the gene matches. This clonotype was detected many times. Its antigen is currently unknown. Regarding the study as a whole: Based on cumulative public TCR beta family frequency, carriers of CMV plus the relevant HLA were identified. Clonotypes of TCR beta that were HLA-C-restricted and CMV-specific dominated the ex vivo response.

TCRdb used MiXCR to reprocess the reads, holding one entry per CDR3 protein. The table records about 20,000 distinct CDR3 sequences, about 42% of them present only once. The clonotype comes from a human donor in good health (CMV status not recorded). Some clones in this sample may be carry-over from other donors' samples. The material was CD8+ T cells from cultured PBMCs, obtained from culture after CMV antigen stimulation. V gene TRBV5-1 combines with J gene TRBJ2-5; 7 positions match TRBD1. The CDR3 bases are TGCGCCAGCACCTCCGGGACAGAAGAGACCCAGTACTTC. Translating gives CASTSGTEETQYF.